The 28 T cell receptor beta chains reported below all come from one sample, sequenced in a study of T cells in Graves' hyperthyroidism and ophthalmopathy. Using RNA transcripts as the source, TCR beta CDR3 regions were amplified. A first-round RT-PCR of the TCR CDR3 used the HTBI primer set. One entry per CDR3 protein results from TCRdb running MiXCR on the multiplex PCR reads. The data contain some 570,000 distinct CDR3 sequences, 12% to 15% of them seen just once; the ten biggest clones take up roughly 7.1%. The source material was blood. The receptors come from a woman aged 18-29 years with Graves' ophthalmopathy.

This clonotype showed up many times. The chain employs TRBV3-1 and TRBJ2-1, with a weak D call TRBD2 (5 bases). V was trimmed by 0 bases and J by 3 bases, leaving 15 bases between them. The CDR3 covers 17 residues. CDR1 LGHDT and CDR2 YNNKEL come from the germline V gene (reference sequence). This CDR3 reads CASSQDRLADNYNEQFF. The CDR3 nucleotides are TGTGCCAGCAGCCAAGATCGCCTAGCAGATAACTACAATGAGCAGTTCTTC.

This chain connects TRBV4-2 to TRBJ2-2; 11 nucleotides match TRBD1. V shed 11 bases, J shed 7 bases, and the junction held 30 bases outside the gene matches. CDR1 is LGHNA, CDR2 YNFKEQ, per germline. This CDR3 contains 21 residues. The CDR3 DNA follows: TGTGCCGGCACCCCGATAACAAACGGGATCAGGGGACAGGGGGGGAACGGGGAGCTGTTTTTT. As protein: CAGTPITNGIRGQGGNGELFF.

This clonotype appeared many times. The chain joins TRBV27 to TRBJ1-2, with TRBD1 as a possible D gene (5 bases). This CDR3 has 15 amino acids. The V end was cut by 5 bases, the J end by 7 bases, with 20 bases between. Germline V lookup: CDR1 MNHEY, CDR2 SMNVEV (reference sequence). The DNA of the CDR3 is TGTGCCAGCAGTCCCACGGGACGGACAATGGTTGGCTACACCTTC. Translated, it gives CASSPTGRTMVGYTF.

This clonotype was counted between two and nine times. This chain connects TRBV3-1 to TRBJ2-2; 10 nucleotides align to TRBD1. V lost 8 bases and J lost 3; bases outside the gene matches: 12. CDR3 length equals 17 residues. Looked up from germline, CDR1 is LGHDT and CDR2 is YNNKEL (reference sequence). The DNA of the CDR3 is TGTGCCAGCTCCCGCGAACCCGGGACAGGGGACACCGGGGAGCTGTTTTTT. It encodes CASSREPGTGDTGELFF.

CDR3 bases: TGTGCCAGCAGCCCCCGAAGTTTGGGGCGCGATGAAAAACTGTTTTTT. Protein sequence: CASSPRSLGRDEKLFF. The chain has TRBV7-8 and TRBJ1-4; D is perhaps TRBD1 (5 bases). Germline loops: CDR1 SGHVS, CDR2 FQNEAQ. This CDR3 contains 16 residues. Trimming shortened V by 5 bases and J by 6 bases, and 19 bases separated the two germline ends.

This clonotype has just a few counts. The chain employs TRBV6-1 and TRBJ1-1; D not resolved. Deletions cut 5 bases from V and 1 base from J, with 14 bases between. This CDR3 contains 15 residues. Germline V gives CDR1 MNHNS, CDR2 SASEGT. Here the CDR3 reads CASSYWARSNTEAFF. CDR3 nucleotide sequence: TGTGCCAGCAGTTATTGGGCCAGGTCGAACACTGAAGCTTTCTTT.

This rearrangement joins TRBV6-2 or TRBV6-3 to TRBJ1-2; D gene ambiguous. The CDR3 totals 13 residues. The V end lost 1 base, the J end lost 4 bases, and 7 bases lay between the germline ends. Germline loops: CDR1 MNHEY, CDR2 SVGEGT. DNA of the CDR3: TGTGCCAGCAGTTACTTAGGCCTCTATGGCTACACCTTC. Its protein product is CASSYLGLYGYTF.

This clonotype has only a few counts. The chain has TRBV19 and TRBJ1-2; tentatively, D is TRBD1 (6 bases). The germline V and J ends were trimmed by 4 bases and 4 bases, with 13 bases remaining between them. The CDR3 runs 14 residues. CDR1 is LNHDA, CDR2 SQIVND, per germline (reference sequence). As DNA, the CDR3 is TGTGCCAGTAGTACAGGGGCCGCGCCCTATGGCTACACCTTC. As protein: CASSTGAAPYGYTF.

This clonotype was seen many times. The chain is built from TRBV7-8 and TRBJ1-2; possibly TRBD1 for D (6 bases). Trimming stripped 0 bases from V and 8 bases from J, with 13 bases between. The CDR3 runs to 14 residues. CDR1 SGHVS and CDR2 FQNEAQ come from the germline V gene. Here the CDR3 reads CASSLAPGHGGYTF. In DNA, the CDR3 is TGTGCCAGCAGCTTAGCTCCGGGACATGGAGGCTACACCTTC.

This clonotype occurred a few times. This chain joins TRBV6-5 and TRBJ2-7; 9 positions match TRBD2. The CDR3 spans 16 residues. Germline V gene data show CDR1 as MNHEY and CDR2 as SVGAGI. V lost 2 bases and J lost 3; bases outside the gene matches: 8. CDR3 amino acids: CASSYRAGGTDYEQYF. In DNA form, the CDR3 reads TGTGCCAGCAGTTACCGCGCGGGAGGGACAGACTACGAGCAGTACTTC.

The rearrangement links TRBV12-3 or TRBV12-4 to TRBJ2-7, with 10 nucleotides matching TRBD2. With 5 bases clipped from V and 6 bases from J, the junction kept 13 bases outside the gene matches. The CDR3 loop spans 16 amino acids. Written as DNA, the CDR3 is TGTGCCAGCAGTCCGAGGACTAGCGGAAGATTCACCGAGCAGTACTTC. Translation: CASSPRTSGRFTEQYF.

This clonotype was recorded at least ten times. V gene TRBV12-3 or TRBV12-4 combines with J gene TRBJ1-2, with 7 bases lining up with TRBD1. V was clipped by 1 base and J by 3 bases; unmatched bases: 2. There are 14 residues in the CDR3. CDR3 bases: TGTGCCAGCAGTTTAGGACAGGGATACTATGGCTACACCTTC. Its translation is CASSLGQGYYGYTF.

The table lists this clonotype with many counts. V and J are TRBV12-3 or TRBV12-4 and TRBJ2-7, with 9 nucleotides matching TRBD2. There are 14 residues in the CDR3. V shed 7 bases and J 2 bases; nucleotides not matched to a gene: 6. Here the CDR3 reads CASTLAGTTYEQYF. The CDR3 DNA is TGTGCCAGCACTCTAGCGGGAACGACCTACGAGCAGTACTTC.

This clonotype was seen a few times. The J gene is TRBJ1-5, the V gene TRBV6-2 or TRBV6-3, with D possibly being TRBD1 (6 bases). This CDR3 spans 15 amino acids. Trimming pared 8 bases from V and 0 bases from J, leaving 14 bases between. Germline V gives CDR1 MNHEY, CDR2 SVGEGT. The CDR3 sequence: CASGGGQNSNQPQHF. CDR3 bases: TGTGCCAGCGGGGGGGGGCAGAATAGCAATCAGCCCCAGCATTTT.

The rearrangement links TRBV9 to TRBJ2-5, with TRBD1 identical over 8 bases. The CDR3 runs 14 residues. With V trimmed by 0 bases and J by 3 bases, 1 base remained unmatched. Germline V gives CDR1 SGDLS, CDR2 YYNGEE. The CDR3 protein is CASSVAGGEETQYF. The CDR3, as DNA: TGTGCCAGCAGCGTAGCAGGGGGCGAAGAGACCCAGTACTTC. The full variable domain, its missing parts supplied by reference TRBV9 and TRBJ2-5, is DSGVTQTPKHLITATGQRVTLRCSPRSGDLSVYWYQQSLDQGLQFLIQYYNGEERAKGNILERFSAQQFPDLHSELNLSSLELGDSALYFCASSVAGGEETQYFGPGTRLLVL.

This clonotype was seen repeatedly, ten times or more. The chain has TRBV12-3 or TRBV12-4 and TRBJ2-3; 12 bases are a match to TRBD2. This CDR3 has 16 residues. The trim removed 5 bases at V and 6 bases at J, leaving 9 bases unmatched. DNA of the CDR3: TGTGCCAGCAGTACGACGACTAGCGGGAGTGGGGATACGCAGTATTTT. Its protein is CASSTTTSGSGDTQYF.

This clonotype has ten or more counts. The V and J genes are TRBV20-1 and TRBJ2-3; D possibly corresponds to TRBD2 (6 bases). This CDR3 is 15 amino acids long. CDR1 is DFQATT and CDR2 is SNEGSKA in the germline V gene (reference sequence). Trimming cost V 1 base and J 0 bases, with 11 bases left between them. DNA for the CDR3: TGCAGTGCTAGAGTACCTAGCGTAAGCACAGATACGCAGTATTTT. Amino acids: CSARVPSVSTDTQYF.

This clonotype was detected only once. The chain is built from TRBV10-3 and TRBJ2-1, with 12 bases identical to TRBD2. There are 16 residues in the CDR3. V shed 9 bases, J shed 9 bases, and the junction held 15 bases outside the gene matches. Germline values: CDR1 ENHRY, CDR2 SYGVKD. CDR3 in DNA: TGTGCCATTGCAGAACCGACTAGCGGGAGCTCAGTTGAGCAGTTCTTC. Its translation: CAIAEPTSGSSVEQFF.

The rearrangement links TRBV20-1 to TRBJ2-5, with TRBD1 matching 8 bases. After removal of 6 bases from V and 2 bases from J, the junction contained 11 bases not matched to a gene. CDR3 size: 15 residues. Germline V lookup: CDR1 DFQATT, CDR2 SNEGSKA (reference sequence). The CDR3 bases are TGCAGTGCGTCGGACAGGGAGCACCATCAAGAGACCCAGTACTTC. Translated, it gives CSASDREHHQETQYF.

This chain joins TRBV27 and TRBJ2-7, with 7 bases that match TRBD2. This CDR3 contains 15 residues. Per germline, CDR1 MNHEY and CDR2 SMNVEV (reference sequence). The ends lost 0 bases at V and 3 bases at J; junction bases unmatched: 5. In nucleotides, the CDR3 is TGTGCCAGCAGTTTATCACTAGCGTTAAGCTACGAGCAGTACTTC. Translated, it gives CASSLSLALSYEQYF.

This clonotype was seen many times. The chain has TRBV7-9 and TRBJ2-1; TRBD2 aligns across 14 bases. Germline V lookup: CDR1 SEHNR, CDR2 FQNEAQ (reference sequence). The CDR3 extends over 15 amino acids. Trimming at V came to 5 bases and at J to 6 bases, leaving 3 bases not matched to a gene. The CDR3 nucleotides read TGTGCCAGCAGCCCGACTAGCGGGAGGGTCAATGAGCAGTTCTTC. Its protein is CASSPTSGRVNEQFF. Full variable domain (outside the CDR3, taken from reference TRBV7-9 and TRBJ2-1): DTGVSQNPRHKITKRGQNVTFRCDPISEHNRLYWYRQTLGQGPEFLTYFQNEAQLEKSRLLSDRFSAERPKGSFSTLEIQRTEQGDSAMYLCASSPTSGRVNEQFFGPGTRLTVL.

Regarding this clonotype: With a much larger clone just one base away, this may be a read error. The conserved closing phenylalanine or tryptophan is absent in this CDR3, likely reflecting a read error. The rearrangement uses TRBV24-1 and TRBJ1-5; D unresolved. There are 14 residues in the CDR3. From germline, CDR1 is KGHDR and CDR2 SFDVKD. V was clipped by 7 bases and J by 0 bases, with 9 bases between them. The CDR3 spells CATRGPGSNQPQHL. In nucleotides, the CDR3 is TGTGCCACCAGGGGCCCAGGTAGCAATCAGCCCCAGCATCTT.

This chain connects TRBV9 to TRBJ2-2; 7 bases are shared with TRBD2. The V gene's germline CDR1 is SGDLS and CDR2 YYNGEE. This CDR3 has 15 residues. Losses at the gene ends were 2 bases for V and 8 bases for J; bases not matched to a gene: 9. CDR3 nucleotides: TGTGCCAGCAGCGTCGGCGGGACTACCCTGGGGGAGCTGTTTTTT. This translates into CASSVGGTTLGELFF. Looking up the rest from reference TRBV9 and TRBJ2-2 gives the full variable domain: DSGVTQTPKHLITATGQRVTLRCSPRSGDLSVYWYQQSLDQGLQFLIQYYNGEERAKGNILERFSAQQFPDLHSELNLSSLELGDSALYFCASSVGGTTLGELFFGEGSRLTVL.

This clonotype came up many times. The CDR3 spells CASIERGDRRYSNQPQHF. In nucleotides, the CDR3 is TGTGCCAGCATCGAAAGGGGGGACAGGAGATATAGCAATCAGCCCCAGCATTTT. The rearrangement links TRBV28 to TRBJ1-5, with 8 bases matching TRBD1. J lost 0 bases, V lost 7 bases, and 14 bases had no gene match. Germline loops: CDR1 MDHEN, CDR2 SYDVKM. CDR3 length: 18 amino acids.

This clonotype was seen a few times. The genes are TRBV9 and TRBJ2-2, with 7 bases aligning to TRBD2. V trimming: 3 bases; J trimming: 5 bases; junction bases outside the gene matches: 10. Germline V lookup: CDR1 SGDLS, CDR2 YYNGEE. This CDR3 comprises 16 residues. CDR3 protein: CASSAQGLGGTGELFF. CDR3 sequence (DNA): TGTGCCAGCAGCGCCCAGGGTTTGGGGGGGACCGGGGAGCTGTTTTTT.

This clonotype came up many times. The chain carries TRBV11-2 and TRBJ2-2; D is perhaps TRBD2 (5 bases). Germline V CDR1 and CDR2: SGHAT, FQNNGV. V was clipped by 5 bases and J by 5 bases, with 18 bases between them. The CDR3 runs 16 residues. The CDR3 spells CASSPLVGRGTGELFF. The DNA for the CDR3 is TGTGCCAGCAGCCCTCTGGTGGGAAGAGGGACCGGGGAGCTGTTTTTT.

This clonotype was detected only a few times. CDR3 DNA: TGTGCCAGCTCACCGCAAGGGATTAACACCGGGGAGCTGTTTTTT. Translating it yields CASSPQGINTGELFF. The chain couples TRBV18 to TRBJ2-2; no reliable D call. This CDR3 is built from 15 residues. CDR1 and CDR2 from the germline V gene are KGHSH and LQKENI. Trimming removed 3 bases from V and 2 bases from J, with 10 bases in between.

This chain joins TRBV20-1 and TRBJ2-1, with 9 bases that match TRBD2. The CDR3 has 18 amino acids. The germline gives CDR1 DFQATT, CDR2 SNEGSKA (reference sequence). Germline trimming cut 1 base from V and 0 bases from J; bases unmatched to any gene: 10. For the CDR3, the DNA is TGCAGTGCTAGAGGGGCGGTGGCGGGAGGGAGCTCCTACAATGAGCAGTTCTTC. As protein: CSARGAVAGGSSYNEQFF.